The TCR beta chain under discussion was sequenced for a study of blood T cell repertoires in COVID-19. V gave up 7 bases and J gave up 9 bases, with 22 bases separating them. Germline V lookup: CDR1 LNHDA, CDR2 SQIVND (reference sequence). The length of the CDR3 is 16 residues. The protocol was immunoSEQ multiplex PCR, while the TCRdb copy is restricted to in-frame clones and leaves out a portion. The table has about 200,000 clones, roughly 80% seen once. The source is a woman between 65 and 79 years old with acute or convalescent COVID-19. The sequenced sample consisted of peripheral blood. The chain is built from TRBV19 and TRBJ1-6; possibly TRBD1 for D (5 bases). CDR3 sequence reads: CASTTRQTALSSPLHF. CDR3 nucleotide sequence: TGTGCCAGTACCACGCGACAGACCGCCCTTAGTTCACCCCTCCACTTT.